This T cell receptor beta chain was found in a study of blood T cell repertoires in COVID-19. All recovered Cohort 3 donors got two negative PCRs, got clearance, or saw symptom resolution. The repertoire was sequenced with immunoSEQ multiplex PCR; TCRdb's copy has only in-frame clones and lacks some. In the table there are 370,000 or so clones, approximately 89% of which are singletons. The receptor comes from a man aged 30-40 years who had recovered from COVID-19. Sample: PBMCs or T cells enriched from blood (not recorded which).

CDR3 amino acids: CASSNGDTQYF. Written as DNA, the CDR3 is TGTGCCAGCAGTAACGGAGATACGCAGTATTTT. The chain carries TRBV6-2 or TRBV6-3 and TRBJ2-3; D is unresolved. Germline lookup yields CDR1 MNHEY and CDR2 SVGEGT. Trimming stripped 5 bases from V and 5 bases from J, with 5 bases between. The CDR3 consists of 11 residues.